One sample yielded the 31 T cell receptor beta chains listed below, sequenced in a study of response to subunit inactivated influenza vaccine. TCRdb analysed the RT-PCR reads with MiXCR anew, one entry per CDR3 protein. Of a few hundred thousand distinct CDR3 sequences listed, approximately 11% are singletons. This material consisted of PBMCs from blood, taken roughly 48 days after vaccination. Receptor source: a man over 45 who received an inactivated influenza vaccine.

This clonotype appeared a few times. The chain is built from TRBV4-1 and TRBJ2-3; unclear D gene. Trimming cost V 0 bases and J 1 base, with 11 bases left between them. Germline V CDR1 and CDR2: MGHRA, YSYEKL. The CDR3 is made up of 16 amino acids. CDR3 bases: TGCGCCAGCAGCCAAGATATGGCCACCGGCACAGATACGCAGTATTTT. Encoded protein: CASSQDMATGTDTQYF.

This clonotype was found a few times. The V gene is TRBV20-1, the J gene TRBJ2-5; D ambiguous. CDR1 is DFQATT, CDR2 SNEGSKA, per germline (reference sequence). Between the trimmed V and J ends, which lost 1 base and 1 base, there was a span of 10 bases. This CDR3 spans 14 amino acids. CDR3 region: CSARGVAVQETQYF. The CDR3 DNA sequence: TGCAGTGCTAGAGGCGTGGCAGTCCAAGAGACCCAGTACTTC.

The J gene is TRBJ2-3, the V gene TRBV4-3; 10 positions agree with TRBD2. The J segment lost 5 bases and the V segment lost 4 bases, leaving 9 bases of the junction unmatched. The CDR3 totals 16 residues. Germline loops: CDR1 LGHNA, CDR2 YSLEER. CDR3 bases: TGCGCCAGCAGCCCACAAGCGGGAGGGCCTGGAGATACGCAGTATTTT. It yields the protein CASSPQAGGPGDTQYF.

The chain carries TRBV7-2 and TRBJ2-7; D ambiguous. This CDR3 has 12 amino acids. CDR1 is SGHTA, CDR2 FQGNSA, per germline. V gave up 7 bases and J gave up 0 bases, with 7 bases separating them. In DNA, the CDR3 is TGTGCCAGCACCCACAGCTCCTACGAGCAGTACTTC. As protein: CASTHSSYEQYF.

This clonotype was seen ten or more times. The chain combines TRBV20-1 with TRBJ2-2, with 9 bases lining up with TRBD2. The CDR3 spans 15 residues. The junction had 8 bases not matched to a gene; V was cut back by 6 bases and J by 3 bases. Germline CDR1 reads DFQATT; CDR2 reads SNEGSKA (reference sequence). As DNA, the CDR3 is TGCAGTGCGATGGGCGGGAGGGCCGACACCGGGGAGCTGTTTTTT. It yields the protein CSAMGGRADTGELFF.

V is TRBV10-2 and J is TRBJ1-1; D perhaps matches TRBD1 (5 bases). Germline V CDR1 and CDR2: WSHSY, SAAADI. Deletions cut 10 bases from V and 1 base from J, with 13 bases between. The CDR3 has 13 amino acids. The CDR3 region is CANRDRSNTEAFF. The CDR3 DNA sequence: TGCGCCAACCGGGACCGATCGAACACTGAAGCTTTCTTT.

There are a few counts of this clonotype. The chain carries TRBV5-1 and TRBJ2-1; the match to TRBD2 covers 7 bases. V lost 4 bases, J lost 5 bases, and 6 bases stayed unmatched. The CDR3 is 14 amino acids. Germline V CDR1 and CDR2: SGHRS, YFSETQ. This CDR3 reads CASSAGGTDNEQFF. CDR3 in DNA: TGCGCCAGCAGCGCCGGGGGGACGGACAATGAGCAGTTCTTC.

The V gene is TRBV15, the J gene TRBJ2-7; D remains ambiguous. Germline CDR1 and CDR2: LNHNV and YYDKDF (reference sequence). V was shortened by 0 bases and J by 6 bases, with 6 bases between the two germline ends. CDR3 length equals 12 residues. This chain's CDR3 is CATSREVGEQYF. CDR3 coding DNA: TGTGCCACCAGCAGAGAGGTTGGCGAGCAGTACTTC.

The table lists this clonotype with a few counts. The J gene is TRBJ1-3, the V gene TRBV11-2; no firm D call. V lost 2 bases and J 2 bases, leaving 10 bases between the germline ends. In germline, CDR1 is SGHAT, CDR2 FQNNGV. The length of the CDR3 is 15 residues. CDR3 in DNA: TGTGCCAGCAGCTTACGGTCGGGAGCTGGAAACACCATATATTTT. It yields the protein CASSLRSGAGNTIYF. Full variable domain (rest looked up from reference TRBV11-2 and TRBJ1-3): EAGVAQSPRYKIIEKRQSVAFWCNPISGHATLYWYQQILGQGPKLLIQFQNNGVVDDSQLPKDRFSAERLKGVDSTLKIQPAKLEDSAVYLCASSLRSGAGNTIYFGEGSWLTVV.

Only a few counts were recorded for this clonotype. The gene calls are TRBV12-3 or TRBV12-4 and TRBJ2-1, with 8 bases fitting TRBD1. V trimming: 11 bases; J trimming: 4 bases; junction bases outside the gene matches: 10. The CDR3 runs 14 residues. The CDR3 loop reads CAGGRTGTYNEQFF. CDR3 DNA: TGTGCCGGAGGGAGGACAGGGACTTACAATGAGCAGTTCTTC.

The sample holds a few counts of this clonotype. The chain carries TRBV7-2 and TRBJ1-2, with D unclear. The CDR3 length is 13 residues. Germline CDR1 reads SGHTA; CDR2 reads FQGNSA. Trimming stripped 4 bases from V and 4 bases from J, with 10 bases between. CDR3 DNA: TGTGCCAGCAGCTCCGCGTCTCCCTATGGCTACACCTTC. This encodes CASSSASPYGYTF.

The chain has TRBV5-1 and TRBJ2-2, with D uncertain. CDR3 length: 19 residues. Germline V gene lookup returns CDR1 SGHRS and CDR2 YFSETQ. The V gene lost 0 bases and the J gene lost 6 bases, with 24 bases spanning the gap. The chain's CDR3 is CASSLVGREEIGGAGELFF. Here the CDR3 DNA reads TGCGCCAGCAGCTTGGTCGGCAGAGAAGAGATTGGTGGAGCCGGGGAGCTGTTTTTT.

This clonotype was recorded a few times. The chain links TRBV9 to TRBJ1-3, with 7 bases fitting TRBD1. The CDR3 extends over 15 amino acids. V dropped 1 base and J dropped 2; count of bases not matched to a gene: 3. Germline values: CDR1 SGDLS, CDR2 YYNGEE. The CDR3 reads CASSVLTGAGNTIYF. CDR3 DNA sequence: TGTGCCAGCAGCGTACTTACAGGGGCTGGAAACACCATATATTTT.

This clonotype has just a few counts. V gene TRBV7-8 combines with J gene TRBJ2-3, with D hard to call. The V and J ends lost 2 bases and 2 bases respectively, with 17 bases between them. Per the germline V gene, CDR1 is SGHVS and CDR2 is FQNEAQ. CDR3 length: 17 residues. CDR3 residues: CASSLTGSDLHTDTQYF. The CDR3 DNA reads as TGTGCCAGCAGCTTAACGGGCTCCGATTTGCACACAGATACGCAGTATTTT.

The J gene is TRBJ1-6, the V gene TRBV10-2; D gene unclear. Germline CDR1 is WSHSY and CDR2 is SAAADI. V was pared by 1 base and J by 3 bases, with 7 bases between. The CDR3 sequence is 15 residues long. CDR3 amino acids: CASSEFGVYNSPLHF. The CDR3 DNA sequence: TGCGCCAGCAGTGAGTTTGGGGTCTATAATTCACCCCTCCACTTT.

The chain is built from TRBV6-2 or TRBV6-3 and TRBJ2-5; unclear D gene. The V end was cut by 2 bases, the J end by 7 bases, with 8 bases between. Germline V gene lookup returns CDR1 MNHEY and CDR2 SVGEGT. The CDR3 runs 12 residues. The CDR3 loop reads CASSYPHGTQYF. In DNA, the CDR3 is TGTGCCAGCAGTTACCCCCATGGGACCCAGTACTTC.

This clonotype was recorded many times. This chain joins TRBV3-1 and TRBJ1-5; 8 bases align to TRBD1. The CDR3 consists of 13 residues. The germline CDR1 and CDR2 sequences are LGHDT and YNNKEL (reference sequence). V shed 4 bases and J 9 bases; nucleotides not matched to a gene: 5. Written as DNA, the CDR3 is TGTGCCAGCAGCCCGGACAGGGTTGGGCCCCAGCATTTT. This codes for CASSPDRVGPQHF.

The chain has TRBV5-5 and TRBJ2-5, with 8 bases matching TRBD1. CDR1 is SGHKS and CDR2 is YYEKEE in the germline V gene (reference sequence). There are 14 residues in the CDR3. V lost 5 bases and J lost 2; bases outside the gene matches: 5. The CDR3 region has the DNA TGTGCCAGCAGTGGACAGGGTTTACAAGAGACCCAGTACTTC. Amino acids: CASSGQGLQETQYF.

There are many counts of this clonotype. V usage is TRBV12-3 or TRBV12-4 and J usage is TRBJ1-1; weak D call: TRBD1 (6 bases). V was pared by 7 bases and J by 0 bases, with 18 bases between. This CDR3 has 16 amino acids. CDR3 DNA sequence: TGTGCCAGCACCAGTTTAGGGACACTTATGAACACTGAAGCTTTCTTT. Its protein is CASTSLGTLMNTEAFF.

There are a few counts of this clonotype. The DNA for the CDR3 is TGCAGTGCTAGAGACCCTAGGGCCCTTGGCCTTATCGGGCCTTATAGCAATCAGCCCCAGCATTTT. Translation: CSARDPRALGLIGPYSNQPQHF. The V gene is TRBV20-1, the J gene TRBJ1-5; D unresolved. CDR3 size: 22 residues. Trimming took off 0 bases at V and 0 bases at J, with 30 bases between the two ends. Germline assignment: CDR1 DFQATT and CDR2 SNEGSKA (reference sequence).

V is TRBV5-5 and J is TRBJ2-1; the match to TRBD2 covers 9 bases. From germline, CDR1 is SGHKS and CDR2 YYEKEE (reference sequence). V dropped 0 bases and J dropped 6; count of bases not matched to a gene: 4. The CDR3 covers 15 residues. In DNA, the CDR3 is TGTGCCAGCAGCTTGGATGGCGGGGGGGCCAATGAGCAGTTCTTC. Amino acids: CASSLDGGGANEQFF.

This clonotype was detected ten times or more. This chain uses TRBV4-3 with TRBJ2-6, with TRBD2 matching 8 bases. CDR1 is LGHNA, CDR2 YSLEER, per germline. The junction had 1 base not matched to a gene; V was cut back by 0 bases and J by 0 bases. The CDR3 is 17 residues long. The DNA for the CDR3 is TGCGCCAGCAGCCAAGATGCGGGGGGCTCTGGGGCCAACGTCCTGACTTTC. This sequence encodes CASSQDAGGSGANVLTF.

This clonotype was detected a few times. V gene TRBV5-8 combines with J gene TRBJ2-1, with 7 bases identical to TRBD1. The germline V gene encodes CDR1 SGHTS and CDR2 YDEGEE. Trimming took 3 bases from V and 8 from J; bases not matched to a gene: 11. The CDR3 is 15 amino acids. The CDR3: CASSYGTAVDHEQFF. The DNA of the CDR3 is TGTGCCAGCAGCTACGGGACAGCCGTAGACCATGAGCAGTTCTTC.

J is TRBJ2-5 and V is TRBV5-1; 12 nucleotides line up with TRBD2. Germline values: CDR1 SGHRS, CDR2 YFSETQ. The CDR3 spans 15 residues. J gave up 5 bases and V 4 bases, and 6 bases lay outside the gene matches. The CDR3 loop reads CASSPQTSGSETQYF. Here the CDR3 DNA reads TGCGCCAGCAGCCCACAGACTAGCGGGAGTGAGACCCAGTACTTC.

This clonotype showed up many times. The chain recombines TRBV3-1 with TRBJ2-1, with 16 bases identical to TRBD2. CDR3 length: 18 amino acids. Per the germline V gene, CDR1 is LGHDT and CDR2 is YNNKEL (reference sequence). V lost 0 bases to trimming and J lost 3 bases; unmatched junction nucleotides: 2. CDR3 amino acids: CASSQEGTSGGDYNEQFF. CDR3 DNA sequence: TGTGCCAGCAGCCAAGAGGGGACTAGCGGGGGGGACTACAATGAGCAGTTCTTC.

The rearrangement links TRBV7-2 to TRBJ2-3; 8 nucleotides match TRBD2. V lost 6 bases and J lost 2; bases outside the gene matches: 4. CDR1 and CDR2 from the germline V gene are SGHTA and FQGNSA. The CDR3 totals 14 residues. CDR3 sequence reads: CASRLADPTDTQYF. CDR3 in DNA: TGTGCCAGCAGACTAGCGGACCCCACAGATACGCAGTATTTT. Supplemented by reference TRBV7-2 and TRBJ2-3, the full variable domain reads GAGVSQSPSNKVTEKGKDVELRCDPISGHTALYWYRQSLGQGLEFLIYFQGNSAPDKSGLPSDRFSAERTGGSVSTLTIQRTQQEDSAVYLCASRLADPTDTQYFGPGTRLTVL.

The chain carries TRBV6-2 or TRBV6-3 and TRBJ2-3; TRBD2 is a possible D gene (5 bases). Trimming pared 6 bases from V and 2 bases from J, leaving 12 bases between. Germline CDR1 is MNHEY and CDR2 is SVGEGT. This CDR3 comprises 14 residues. The CDR3 nucleotides read TGTGCCAGCAGCTCGGGATTCTTCACAGATACGCAGTATTTT. Its protein is CASSSGFFTDTQYF.

The V call is TRBV29-1, the J call TRBJ2-7, with D possibly TRBD2 on 5 matching bases. This CDR3 contains 12 residues. The V end was cut by 5 bases, the J end by 2 bases, with 10 bases between. Germline V gene lookup returns CDR1 SQVTM and CDR2 ANQGSEA. The CDR3 nucleotides read TGCAGCGTTCGGGGTGGGGCCTACGAGCAGTACTTC. Encoded protein: CSVRGGAYEQYF.

This clonotype was seen a few times. V is TRBV14 and J is TRBJ2-5, with D possibly matching TRBD2 (5 bases). CDR3 size: 14 residues. Trimming took 4 bases from V and 3 from J, leaving 12 bases between them. Germline lookup yields CDR1 SGHDN and CDR2 FVKESK. CDR3 sequence reads: CASSRTRGKETQYF. CDR3 DNA: TGTGCCAGCAGCCGAACCAGAGGGAAAGAGACCCAGTACTTC.

The chain couples TRBV20-1 to TRBJ2-3; 8 bases align to TRBD2. CDR1 DFQATT and CDR2 SNEGSKA come from the germline V gene (reference sequence). J was trimmed by 2 bases and V by 2 bases; bases with no gene match: 6. The CDR3 is made up of 15 amino acids. The chain's CDR3 is CSARSGRVLTDTQYF. The CDR3 nucleotides read TGCAGTGCTAGAAGCGGGAGAGTTCTCACAGATACGCAGTATTTT.

The chain recombines TRBV13 with TRBJ2-7; 9 nucleotides match TRBD1. The germline V gene has CDR1 PRHDT and CDR2 FYEKMQ (reference sequence). CDR3 size: 15 residues. The J segment lost 3 bases and the V segment lost 3 bases, leaving 6 bases of the junction unmatched. The CDR3 here is CASSFAGTGFYEQYF. The CDR3 DNA reads TGTGCCAGCAGCTTCGCCGGGACAGGGTTCTACGAGCAGTACTTC.